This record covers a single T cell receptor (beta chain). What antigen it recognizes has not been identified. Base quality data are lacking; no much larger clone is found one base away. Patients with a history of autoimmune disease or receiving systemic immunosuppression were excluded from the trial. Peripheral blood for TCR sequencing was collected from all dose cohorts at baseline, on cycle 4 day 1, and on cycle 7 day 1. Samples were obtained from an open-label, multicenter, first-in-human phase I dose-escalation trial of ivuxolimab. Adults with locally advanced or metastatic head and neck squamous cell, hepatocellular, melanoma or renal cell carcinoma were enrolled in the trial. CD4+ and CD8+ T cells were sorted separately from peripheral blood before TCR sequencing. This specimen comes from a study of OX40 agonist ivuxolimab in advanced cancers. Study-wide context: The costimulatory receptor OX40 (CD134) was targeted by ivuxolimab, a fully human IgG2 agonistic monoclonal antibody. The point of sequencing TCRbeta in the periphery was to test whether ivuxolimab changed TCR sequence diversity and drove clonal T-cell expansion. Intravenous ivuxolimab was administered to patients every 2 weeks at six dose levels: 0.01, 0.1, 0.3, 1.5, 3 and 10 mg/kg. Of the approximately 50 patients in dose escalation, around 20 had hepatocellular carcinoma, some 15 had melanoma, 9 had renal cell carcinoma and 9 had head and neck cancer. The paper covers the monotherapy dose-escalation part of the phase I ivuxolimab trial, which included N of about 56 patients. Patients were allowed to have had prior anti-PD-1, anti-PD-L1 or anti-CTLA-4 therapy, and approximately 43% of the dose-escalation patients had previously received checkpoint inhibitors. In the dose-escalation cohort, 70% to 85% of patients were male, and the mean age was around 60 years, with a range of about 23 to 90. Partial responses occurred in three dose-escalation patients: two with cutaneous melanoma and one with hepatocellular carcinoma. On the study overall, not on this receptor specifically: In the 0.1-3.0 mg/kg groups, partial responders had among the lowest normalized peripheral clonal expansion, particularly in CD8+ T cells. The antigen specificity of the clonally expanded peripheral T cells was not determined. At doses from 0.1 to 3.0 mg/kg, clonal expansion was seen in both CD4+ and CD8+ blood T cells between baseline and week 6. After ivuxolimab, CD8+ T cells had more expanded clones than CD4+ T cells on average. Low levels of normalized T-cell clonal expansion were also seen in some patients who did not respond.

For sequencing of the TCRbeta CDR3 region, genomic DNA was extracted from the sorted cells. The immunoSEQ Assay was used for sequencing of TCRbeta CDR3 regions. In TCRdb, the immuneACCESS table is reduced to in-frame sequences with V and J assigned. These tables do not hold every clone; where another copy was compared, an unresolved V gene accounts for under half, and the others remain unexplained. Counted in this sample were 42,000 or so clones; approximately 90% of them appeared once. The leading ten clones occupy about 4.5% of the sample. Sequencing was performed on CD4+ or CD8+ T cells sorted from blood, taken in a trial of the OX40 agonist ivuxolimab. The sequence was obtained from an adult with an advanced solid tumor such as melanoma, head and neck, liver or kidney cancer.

The CDR3 corresponds to CASSLERAGNQPQHF. The nucleotide sequence is given as TGTGCCAGCAGCTTAGAAAGGGCCGGCAATCAGCCCCAGCATTTT. This chain is built from TRBV11-2 and TRBJ1-5, with the identity of the D gene unclear. CDR1 is given as SGHAT and CDR2 as FQNNGV, both from the germline V gene. The junction shows trimming of 0 bases on V and 2 bases on J, plus 8 bases between the germline ends. The CDR3 spans 15 residues, from the cysteine through the phenylalanine. The only DNA kept is the CDR3, 45 bases in frame from the first base. Supplemented by the reference TRBV11-2 and TRBJ1-5 proteins around the CDR3, the complete variable domain is EAGVAQSPRYKIIEKRQSVAFWCNPISGHATLYWYQQILGQGPKLLIQFQNNGVVDDSQLPKDRFSAERLKGVDSTLKIQPAKLEDSAVYLCASSLERAGNQPQHFGDGTRLSIL.